This is a list of T cell receptor beta chains from one sample in a study of OX40 agonist ivuxolimab in advanced cancers. Some clones are missing from TCRdb's copy, which holds only in-frame ones; the method was immunoSEQ multiplex PCR. Found here are approximately 7,000 clones, 79% of them singletons; the top ten hold approximately 30%. The source material was CD4+ or CD8+ T cells sorted from blood, sampled in a trial of the OX40 agonist ivuxolimab. The receptors here all came from an adult with an advanced solid tumor such as melanoma, head and neck, liver or kidney cancer. Both conserved end residues are part of each CDR3. A row's size may be missing; if present it is once, few, many or a size class.

TRBV5-4,-,TRBJ2-5,CASSLGGSKETQYF
TRBV2,-,TRBJ2-7,CASRTPRDTAYEQYF
TRBV6-6,-,TRBJ1-5,CASTTGGSISQPQHF
TRBV4-2,-,TRBJ2-7,CASSVGQGAYEQYF
TRBV28,-,TRBJ2-1,CASSFIAGDYNEQFF
TRBV7-9,few,TRBJ2-7,CASSLGGGAYEQYF
TRBV4-1,-,TRBJ1-6,CASSLKLNSPLHF
TRBV28,-,TRBJ1-4,CASNSRVTTNEKLFF
TRBV6-1,-,TRBJ2-7,CASGVGASYEQYF
TRBV7-9,-,TRBJ2-5,CASSSLKETQYF
TRBV7-2,-,TRBJ1-2,CASSPRSHGYTF
TRBV6-6,-,TRBJ2-1,CASSYLGSSYNEQFF
TRBV5-1,-,TRBJ2-7,CASSLEFRPSGSYEQYF
TRBV15,few,TRBJ1-3,CATSIDRGLGNTIYF
TRBV27,-,TRBJ2-1,CASKEGNEQFF
TRBV9,medium-sized,TRBJ1-5,CASSVDGASGQPQHF
TRBV7-2,-,TRBJ1-6,CASSWDWNSPLHF
TRBV28,-,TRBJ1-3,CASSLLGSSGNTIYF
TRBV9,-,TRBJ2-5,CASSPRTSGRGQETQYF
TRBV7-9,-,TRBJ2-1,CASSLAGYRGNEQFF
TRBV27,-,TRBJ2-7,CASSLSSGDRSYEQYF
TRBV4-1,-,TRBJ1-5,CASSLGTGFLQPQHF
TRBV7-6,-,TRBJ2-2,CASSSRNTGELFF
TRBV4-1,-,TRBJ1-5,CASSQGGQPQHF
TRBV4-2,once,TRBJ2-1,CASSLRDGHRKYNEQFF
TRBV30,-,TRBJ2-7,CAWSGWRDNYEQYF
TRBV4-3,-,TRBJ2-1,CASSQLEEGNEQFF
TRBV27,-,TRBJ2-1,CASSLGGADEQFF
TRBV7-6,-,TRBJ1-6,CASSPGVRVGTSPLHF
TRBV6-5,few,TRBJ1-1,CASSYSNRGATEAFF
TRBV4-3,-,TRBJ2-3,CASSPMLTLAGAPSTDTQYF
TRBV10-3,-,TRBJ2-5,CAISPSGGWETQYF
TRBV9,-,TRBJ2-7,CASSAASGTSYEQYF
TRBV7-9,-,TRBJ2-3,CASSLWESTDTQYF
TRBV6-6,-,TRBJ1-4,CASRDSGYTNEKLFF
TRBV28,-,TRBJ1-1,CASSFFTENTEAFF